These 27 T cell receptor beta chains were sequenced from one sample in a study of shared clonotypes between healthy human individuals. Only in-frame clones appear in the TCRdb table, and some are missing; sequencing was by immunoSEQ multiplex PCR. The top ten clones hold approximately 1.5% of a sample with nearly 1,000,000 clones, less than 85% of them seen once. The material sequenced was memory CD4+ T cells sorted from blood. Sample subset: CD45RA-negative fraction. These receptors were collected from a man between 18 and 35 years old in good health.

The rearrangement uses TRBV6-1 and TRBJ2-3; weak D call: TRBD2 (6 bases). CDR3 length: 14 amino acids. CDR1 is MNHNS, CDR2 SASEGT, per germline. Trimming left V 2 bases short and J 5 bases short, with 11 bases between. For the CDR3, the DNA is TGTGCCAGCAGTGAAAGGAGGGTGGGAGATACGCAGTATTTT. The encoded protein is CASSERRVGDTQYF.

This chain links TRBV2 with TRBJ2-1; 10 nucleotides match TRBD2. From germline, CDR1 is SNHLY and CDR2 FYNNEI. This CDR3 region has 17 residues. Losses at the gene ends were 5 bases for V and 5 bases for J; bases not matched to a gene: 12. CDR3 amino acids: CASSLTGMGLAHNEQFF. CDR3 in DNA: TGTGCCAGCAGTCTGACAGGGATGGGACTAGCGCACAATGAGCAGTTCTTC. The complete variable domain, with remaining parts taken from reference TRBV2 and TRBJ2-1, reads EPEVTQTPSHQVTQMGQEVILRCVPISNHLYFYWYRQILGQKVEFLVSFYNNEISEKSEIFDDQFSVERPDGSNFTLKIRSTKLEDSAMYFCASSLTGMGLAHNEQFFGPGTRLTVL.

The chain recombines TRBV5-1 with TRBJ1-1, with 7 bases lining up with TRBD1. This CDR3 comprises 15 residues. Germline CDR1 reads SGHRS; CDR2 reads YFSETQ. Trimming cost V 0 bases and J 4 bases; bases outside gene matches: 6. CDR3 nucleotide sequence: TGCGCCAGCAGCTTGGGAGGGGGCGAGGGCACTGAAGCTTTCTTT. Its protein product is CASSLGGGEGTEAFF.

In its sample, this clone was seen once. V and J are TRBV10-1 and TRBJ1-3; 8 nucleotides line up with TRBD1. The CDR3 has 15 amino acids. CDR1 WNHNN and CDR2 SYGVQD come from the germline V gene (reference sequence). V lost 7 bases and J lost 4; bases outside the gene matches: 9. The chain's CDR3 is CASNILQGEGNTIYF. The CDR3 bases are TGCGCCAGCAATATTTTACAGGGGGAGGGAAACACCATATATTTT.

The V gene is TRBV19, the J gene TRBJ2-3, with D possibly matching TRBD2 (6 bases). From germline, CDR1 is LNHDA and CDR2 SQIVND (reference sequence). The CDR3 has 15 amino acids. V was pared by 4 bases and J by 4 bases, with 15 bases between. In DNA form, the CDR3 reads TGTGCCAGTAGTAGGGGACTCCATGTTGCAGATACGCAGTATTTT. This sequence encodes CASSRGLHVADTQYF. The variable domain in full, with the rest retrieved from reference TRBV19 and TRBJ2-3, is DGGITQSPKYLFRKEGQNVTLSCEQNLNHDAMYWYRQDPGQGLRLIYYSQIVNDFQKGDIAEGYSVSREKKESFPLTVTSAQKNPTAFYLCASSRGLHVADTQYFGPGTRLTVL.

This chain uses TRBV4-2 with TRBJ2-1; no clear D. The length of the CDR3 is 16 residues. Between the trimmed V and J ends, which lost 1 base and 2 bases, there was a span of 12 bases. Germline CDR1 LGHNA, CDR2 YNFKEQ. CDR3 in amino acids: CASSQVETLTYNEQFF. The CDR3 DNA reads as TGTGCCAGCAGCCAAGTAGAGACTCTAACCTACAATGAGCAGTTCTTC.

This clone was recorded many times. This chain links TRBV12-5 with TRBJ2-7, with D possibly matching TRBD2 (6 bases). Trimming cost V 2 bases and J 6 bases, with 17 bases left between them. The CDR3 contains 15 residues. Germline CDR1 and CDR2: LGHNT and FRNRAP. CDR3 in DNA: TGTGCTAGTGGTTTGACACGGGGGATGGCGGGCGAGCAGTACTTC. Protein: CASGLTRGMAGEQYF.

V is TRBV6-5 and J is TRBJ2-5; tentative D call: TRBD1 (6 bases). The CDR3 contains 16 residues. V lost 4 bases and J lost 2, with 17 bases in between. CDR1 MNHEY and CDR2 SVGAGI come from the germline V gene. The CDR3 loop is CASSSDGTGIQETQYF. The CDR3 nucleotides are TGTGCCAGCAGTTCGGATGGTACAGGGATTCAAGAGACCCAGTACTTC.

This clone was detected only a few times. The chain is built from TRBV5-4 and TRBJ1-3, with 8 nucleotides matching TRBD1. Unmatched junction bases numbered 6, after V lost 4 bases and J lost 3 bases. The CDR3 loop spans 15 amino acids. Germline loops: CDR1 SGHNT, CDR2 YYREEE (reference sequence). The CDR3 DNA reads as TGTGCCAGCAGCCTACCCGGACAGGGTGGAAACACCATATATTTT. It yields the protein CASSLPGQGGNTIYF.

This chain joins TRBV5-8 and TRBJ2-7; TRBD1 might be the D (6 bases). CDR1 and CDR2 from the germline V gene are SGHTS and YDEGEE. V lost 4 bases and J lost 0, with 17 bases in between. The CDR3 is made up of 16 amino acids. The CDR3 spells CASSPGYDRNSYEQYF. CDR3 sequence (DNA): TGTGCCAGCAGCCCCGGATACGACAGGAACTCCTACGAGCAGTACTTC.

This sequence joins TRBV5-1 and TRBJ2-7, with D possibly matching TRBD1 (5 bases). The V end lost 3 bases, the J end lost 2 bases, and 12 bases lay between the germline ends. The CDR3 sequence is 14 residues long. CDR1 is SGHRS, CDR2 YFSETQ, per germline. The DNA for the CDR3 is TGCGCCAGCAGCTCCCTAGGGGCGCCCTACGAGCAGTACTTC. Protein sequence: CASSSLGAPYEQYF.

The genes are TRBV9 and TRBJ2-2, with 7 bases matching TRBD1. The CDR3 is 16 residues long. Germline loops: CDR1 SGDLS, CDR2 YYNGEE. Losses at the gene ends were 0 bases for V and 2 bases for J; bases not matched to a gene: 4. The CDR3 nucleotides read TGTGCCAGCAGCGTAGTGGGACAGATAAACACCGGGGAGCTGTTTTTT. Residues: CASSVVGQINTGELFF.

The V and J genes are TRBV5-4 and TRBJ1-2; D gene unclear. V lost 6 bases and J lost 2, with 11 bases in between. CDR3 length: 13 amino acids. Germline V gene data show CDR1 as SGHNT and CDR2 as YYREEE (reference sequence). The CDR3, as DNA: TGTGCCAGCACGGCAGCTTCGAACTATGGCTACACCTTC. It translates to CASTAASNYGYTF.

The CDR3 DNA sequence: TGTGCCAGCAGCAAAGGGAGGAGCACGAACACCGGGGAGCTGTTTTTT. This encodes CASSKGRSTNTGELFF. The chain has TRBV21-1 and TRBJ2-2; the tabulated D call, TRBD2, remains unverified against the DNA. TRBV21-1 is reported as a pseudogene. The CDR3 is made up of 16 amino acids.

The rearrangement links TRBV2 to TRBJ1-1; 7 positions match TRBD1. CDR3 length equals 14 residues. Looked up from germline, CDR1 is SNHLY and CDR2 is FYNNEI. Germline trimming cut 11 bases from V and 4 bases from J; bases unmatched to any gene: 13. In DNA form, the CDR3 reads TGTGCCCCTCCCTGGGGGAAGGGGGCCACTGAAGCTTTCTTT. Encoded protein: CAPPWGKGATEAFF.

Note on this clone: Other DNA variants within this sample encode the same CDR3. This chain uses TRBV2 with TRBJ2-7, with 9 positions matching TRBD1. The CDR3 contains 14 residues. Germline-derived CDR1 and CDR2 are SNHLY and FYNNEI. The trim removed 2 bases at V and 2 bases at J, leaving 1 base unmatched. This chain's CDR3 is CASSERDRAYEQYF. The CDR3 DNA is TGTGCCAGCAGTGAAAGGGACAGGGCCTACGAGCAGTACTTC.

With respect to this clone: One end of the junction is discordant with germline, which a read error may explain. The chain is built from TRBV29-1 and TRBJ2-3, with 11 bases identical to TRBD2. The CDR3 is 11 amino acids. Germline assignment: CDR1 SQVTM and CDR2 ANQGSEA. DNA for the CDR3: TGCAGTATCCCGGGACTAGCGGCTGGGCATTTT. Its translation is CSIPGLAAGHF.

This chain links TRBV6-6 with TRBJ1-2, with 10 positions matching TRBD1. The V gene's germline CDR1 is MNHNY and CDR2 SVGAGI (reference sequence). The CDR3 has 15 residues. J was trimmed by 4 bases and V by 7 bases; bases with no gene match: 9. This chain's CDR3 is CASNVPGQGIYGYTF. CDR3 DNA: TGTGCCAGCAACGTCCCGGGACAGGGGATCTATGGCTACACCTTC.

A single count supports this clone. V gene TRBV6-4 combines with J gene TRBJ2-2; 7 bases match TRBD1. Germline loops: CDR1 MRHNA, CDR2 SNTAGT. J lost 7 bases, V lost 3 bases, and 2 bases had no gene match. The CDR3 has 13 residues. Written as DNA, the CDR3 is TGTGCCAGCAGTGAACAGGGGAGCGGGGAGCTGTTTTTT. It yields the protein CASSEQGSGELFF.

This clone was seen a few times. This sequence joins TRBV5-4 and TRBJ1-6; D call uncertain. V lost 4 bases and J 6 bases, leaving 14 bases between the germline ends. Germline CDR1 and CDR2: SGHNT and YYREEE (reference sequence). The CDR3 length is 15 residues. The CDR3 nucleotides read TGTGCCAGCAGCACCGGGCCCCGGGCTAATTCACCCCTCCACTTT. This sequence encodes CASSTGPRANSPLHF. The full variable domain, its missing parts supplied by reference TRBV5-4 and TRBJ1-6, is ETGVTQSPTHLIKTRGQQVTLRCSSQSGHNTVSWYQQALGQGPQFIFQYYREEENGRGNFPPRFSGLQFPNYSSELNVNALELDDSALYLCASSTGPRANSPLHFGNGTRLTVT.

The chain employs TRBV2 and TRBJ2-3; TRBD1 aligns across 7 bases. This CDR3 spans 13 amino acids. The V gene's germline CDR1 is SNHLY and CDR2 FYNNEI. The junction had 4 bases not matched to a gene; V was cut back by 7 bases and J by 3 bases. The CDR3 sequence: CASNRDRTDTQYF. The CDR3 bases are TGTGCCAGCAACCGGGACAGAACAGATACGCAGTATTTT.

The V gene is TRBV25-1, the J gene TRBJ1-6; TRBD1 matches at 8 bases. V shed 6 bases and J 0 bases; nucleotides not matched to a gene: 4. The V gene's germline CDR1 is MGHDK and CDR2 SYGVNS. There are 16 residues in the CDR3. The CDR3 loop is CASSGQGRSYNSPLHF. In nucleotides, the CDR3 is TGTGCCAGCAGCGGACAGGGCCGCTCCTATAATTCACCCCTCCACTTT.

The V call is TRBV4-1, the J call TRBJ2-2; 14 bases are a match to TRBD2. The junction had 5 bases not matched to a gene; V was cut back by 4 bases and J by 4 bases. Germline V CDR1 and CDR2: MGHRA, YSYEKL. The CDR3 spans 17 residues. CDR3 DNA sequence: TGCGCCAGCAGCCGGGGACTAGCGGGAGTCCTCACCGGGGAGCTGTTTTTT. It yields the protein CASSRGLAGVLTGELFF.

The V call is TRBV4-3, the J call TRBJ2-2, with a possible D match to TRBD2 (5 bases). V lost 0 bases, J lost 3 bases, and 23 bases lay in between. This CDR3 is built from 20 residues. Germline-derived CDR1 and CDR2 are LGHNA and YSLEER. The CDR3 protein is CASSQEGGRPGKRHTGELFF. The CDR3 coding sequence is TGCGCCAGCAGCCAAGAAGGAGGCAGGCCGGGTAAGAGGCACACCGGGGAGCTGTTTTTT.

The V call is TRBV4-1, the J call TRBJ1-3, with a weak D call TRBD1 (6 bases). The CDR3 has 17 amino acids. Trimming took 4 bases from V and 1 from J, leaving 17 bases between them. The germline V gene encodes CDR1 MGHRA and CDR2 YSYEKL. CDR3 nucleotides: TGCGCCAGCAGCCGAGACGGAGGGGGTATTTCTGGAAACACCATATATTTT. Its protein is CASSRDGGGISGNTIYF.

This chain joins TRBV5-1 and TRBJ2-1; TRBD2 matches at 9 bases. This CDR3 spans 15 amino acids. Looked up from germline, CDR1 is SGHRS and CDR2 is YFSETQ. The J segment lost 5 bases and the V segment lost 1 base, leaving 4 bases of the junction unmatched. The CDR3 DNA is TGCGCCAGCAGCTTGATAGCGGGAGACAACAATGAGCAGTTCTTC. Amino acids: CASSLIAGDNNEQFF.

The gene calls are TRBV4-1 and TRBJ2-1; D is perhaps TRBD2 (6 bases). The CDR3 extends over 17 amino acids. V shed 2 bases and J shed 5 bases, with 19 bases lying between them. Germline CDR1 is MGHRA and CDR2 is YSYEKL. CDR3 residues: CASSQPWTLRRDNEQFF. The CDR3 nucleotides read TGCGCCAGCAGCCAACCTTGGACTCTTCGGAGGGACAATGAGCAGTTCTTC.